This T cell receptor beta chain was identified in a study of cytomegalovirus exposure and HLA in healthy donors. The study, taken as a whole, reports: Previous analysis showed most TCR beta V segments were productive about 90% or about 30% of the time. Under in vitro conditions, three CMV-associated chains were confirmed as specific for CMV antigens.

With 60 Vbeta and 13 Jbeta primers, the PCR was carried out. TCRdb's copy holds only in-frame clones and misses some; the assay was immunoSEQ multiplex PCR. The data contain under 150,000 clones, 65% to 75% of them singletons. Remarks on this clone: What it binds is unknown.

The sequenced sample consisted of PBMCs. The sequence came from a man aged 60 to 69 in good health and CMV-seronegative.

In nucleotides, the CDR3 is TGTGCCAGCCGGACAGAAATGAACACTGAAGCTTTCTTT. Translated, it gives CASRTEMNTEAFF. The chain links TRBV27 to TRBJ1-1, with a weak D call TRBD1 (6 bases). Looked up from germline, CDR1 is MNHEY and CDR2 is SMNVEV (reference sequence). The CDR3 sequence is 13 residues long. The ends were cut back, 8 bases at V and 0 bases at J, with 10 bases in the middle.